This passage covers 20 T cell receptor beta chains from one sample sequenced in a study of CD4 T cells in relation to SARS-CoV-2 and coronaviruses. Unexposed donor CD4+ T cells date from about 2011-2018, before the COVID-19 pandemic. The cells were cultured for 10 days before CD4+ T cells were isolated. TCRdb's table, derived via immunoSEQ multiplex PCR, lists solely in-frame clones and lacks some. Found here are 15,000 to 20,000 clones, more than 65% of them singletons; the top ten hold over 20%. Antigens for these TCRs are unknown. Sample: CD4+ T cells from PBMCs, cultured in vitro. These receptors were taken from a human donor in good health.

The chain employs TRBV5-1 and TRBJ1-1; D call uncertain. The CDR3 covers 13 residues. The germline V gene encodes CDR1 SGHRS and CDR2 YFSETQ. Trimming shortened V by 2 bases and J by 1 base, and 6 bases separated the two germline ends. For the CDR3, the DNA is TGCGCCAGCAGCTTCACAGCGAACACTGAAGCTTTCTTT. Its protein is CASSFTANTEAFF.

V gene TRBV5-4 combines with J gene TRBJ1-3; D might be TRBD1 (6 bases). Germline V gene sequence: CDR1 SGHNT, CDR2 YYREEE (reference sequence). The germline V and J ends were trimmed by 10 bases and 1 base, with 12 bases remaining between them. The CDR3 spans 13 residues. The CDR3 here is CAAGGPSGNTIYF. As DNA, the CDR3 is TGTGCCGCCGGGGGGCCATCTGGAAACACCATATATTTT.

This chain joins TRBV9 and TRBJ1-3; unclear D gene. V was trimmed by 3 bases and J by 4 bases, leaving 8 bases between them. CDR1 SGDLS and CDR2 YYNGEE come from the germline V gene. The CDR3 contains 13 residues. CDR3 bases: TGTGCCAGCAGCGAGCCCCCCGGAAACACCATATATTTT. This translates into CASSEPPGNTIYF. Drawing the rest from reference TRBV9 and TRBJ1-3, the complete variable domain is DSGVTQTPKHLITATGQRVTLRCSPRSGDLSVYWYQQSLDQGLQFLIQYYNGEERAKGNILERFSAQQFPDLHSELNLSSLELGDSALYFCASSEPPGNTIYFGEGSWLTVV.

The rearrangement uses TRBV2 and TRBJ2-2; D gene unclear. Deletions cut 8 bases from V and 3 bases from J, with 10 bases between. CDR1 and CDR2 from the germline V gene are SNHLY and FYNNEI. The CDR3 extends over 13 amino acids. The CDR3 here is CASRPWDTGELFF. Written as DNA, the CDR3 is TGTGCCAGCCGACCTTGGGACACCGGGGAGCTGTTTTTT.

This chain connects TRBV7-2 to TRBJ1-2, with TRBD1 identical over 7 bases. Germline values: CDR1 SGHTA, CDR2 FQGNSA. The CDR3 runs to 13 residues. The V gene end was trimmed by 5 bases and the J gene end by 4 bases; junction bases not matched to a gene: 4. The CDR3 DNA reads as TGTGCCAGCAGCGACAGGGCCCGCTATGGCTACACCTTC. It codes for CASSDRARYGYTF.

The rearrangement joins TRBV7-2 to TRBJ2-1; 12 nucleotides agree with TRBD2. Trimming cost V 6 bases and J 15 bases; bases outside gene matches: 15. Germline V CDR1 and CDR2: SGHTA, FQGNSA. The length of the CDR3 is 15 residues. The CDR3 region is CASSPALAGGLGRFF. CDR3 coding DNA: TGTGCCAGCAGTCCTGCTCTAGCGGGAGGGTTGGGCCGGTTCTTC.

The V call is TRBV3-1 (or the pseudogene TRBV3-2), the J call TRBJ2-1; 13 bases agree with TRBD2. CDR1 and CDR2 from the germline V gene are LGHDT and YNNKEL (reference sequence). The CDR3 has 15 amino acids. The V segment lost 5 bases and the J segment 6 bases; nucleotides outside the gene matches: 4. As DNA, the CDR3 is TGTGCCAGCAGCGTCACTAGCGGGGGGGCCAATGAGCAGTTCTTC. This sequence encodes CASSVTSGGANEQFF.

In its sample, this clone was seen a few times. The chain has TRBV19 and TRBJ1-6; perhaps TRBD1 as D (6 bases). The CDR3 covers 14 residues. Germline lookup yields CDR1 LNHDA and CDR2 SQIVND (reference sequence). V lost 3 bases and J 5 bases, leaving 8 bases between the germline ends. CDR3 sequence: CASSMGQDNSPLHF. CDR3 DNA sequence: TGTGCCAGTAGTATGGGACAAGATAATTCACCCCTCCACTTT.

This chain connects TRBV28 to TRBJ1-6; D is undetermined. The CDR3 has 14 amino acids. From germline, CDR1 is MDHEN and CDR2 SYDVKM. Trimming removed 4 bases at V and 10 bases at J, with 14 bases between. Here the CDR3 DNA reads TGTGCCAGCAGTTCGCCCACCAGGACGTCACCCCTCCACTTT. Encoded protein: CASSSPTRTSPLHF.

V usage is TRBV11-3 and J usage is TRBJ2-5, with D perhaps matching TRBD1 (6 bases). Germline CDR1 reads SGHNT; CDR2 reads YENEEA. Trimming stripped 5 bases from V and 4 bases from J, with 11 bases between. The CDR3 spans 13 residues. CDR3 in amino acids: CASSQQGRETQYF. The CDR3, as DNA: TGTGCCAGCAGCCAACAGGGTAGAGAGACCCAGTACTTC.

This clone has more than one count but fewer than ten. The chain employs TRBV5-1 and TRBJ1-5, with TRBD1 matching 7 bases. Per the germline V gene, CDR1 is SGHRS and CDR2 is YFSETQ. V shed 0 bases, J shed 2 bases, and the junction held 2 bases outside the gene matches. The CDR3 has 15 amino acids. The CDR3 coding sequence is TGCGCCAGCAGCTTGGGTACAGGGGGCAATCAGCCCCAGCATTTT. Amino acids: CASSLGTGGNQPQHF.

The rearrangement joins TRBV7-2 to TRBJ2-5; D may be TRBD2 (6 bases). Per the germline V gene, CDR1 is SGHTA and CDR2 is FQGNSA. The ends were cut back, 3 bases at V and 4 bases at J, with 9 bases in the middle. CDR3 length: 13 amino acids. The CDR3 here is CASSFGGAETQYF. Written as DNA, the CDR3 is TGTGCCAGCAGCTTCGGAGGGGCAGAGACCCAGTACTTC.

V gene TRBV20-1 combines with J gene TRBJ2-7, with 10 bases that match TRBD2. The CDR3 length is 15 residues. V lost 3 bases and J lost 1; bases outside the gene matches: 6. Per the germline V gene, CDR1 is DFQATT and CDR2 is SNEGSKA (reference sequence). In DNA form, the CDR3 reads TGCAGTGCTAGTAGTTTAGCGGGGGGATCCTACGAGCAGTACTTC. Amino acid sequence: CSASSLAGGSYEQYF.

The CDR3 sequence: CASSAPQLSGNTIYF. The DNA of the CDR3 is TGTGCCAGCAGCGCTCCTCAACTCTCCGGAAACACCATATATTTT. The chain uses TRBV9 and TRBJ1-3; D not certain. Trimming took off 3 bases at V and 4 bases at J, with 14 bases between the two ends. Germline loops: CDR1 SGDLS, CDR2 YYNGEE. The CDR3 is 15 amino acids.

The rearrangement uses TRBV5-1 and TRBJ2-1; D gene ambiguous. Trimming left V 8 bases short and J 9 bases short, with 12 bases between. The germline CDR1 and CDR2 sequences are SGHRS and YFSETQ. CDR3 length equals 11 residues. Written as DNA, the CDR3 is TGCGCCAGTGTCGGGCAGGCTGAGCAGTTCTTC. This sequence encodes CASVGQAEQFF.

The V and J genes are TRBV14 and TRBJ1-4, with 7 bases fitting TRBD1. J lost 8 bases, V lost 4 bases, and 10 bases had no gene match. Germline V gives CDR1 SGHDN, CDR2 FVKESK. This CDR3 region has 15 residues. CDR3 in amino acids: CASSLKQGSGEKLFF. The CDR3 DNA sequence: TGTGCCAGCAGCCTCAAACAGGGGAGTGGGGAAAAACTGTTTTTT.

V and J are TRBV25-1 and TRBJ2-7; D might be TRBD2 (6 bases). Germline V CDR1 and CDR2: MGHDK, SYGVNS. The CDR3 consists of 15 residues. With 3 bases removed from V and 4 bases from J, the gap between germline ends came to 16 bases. The CDR3 DNA sequence: TGTGCCAGCAGTGACGGGACTCGCCATGAGTACGAGCAGTACTTC. The encoded protein is CASSDGTRHEYEQYF.

This clone rates as medium-sized. The chain carries TRBV18 and TRBJ2-2, with 13 bases that match TRBD2. The germline V gene has CDR1 KGHSH and CDR2 LQKENI. This CDR3 spans 16 amino acids. The J segment lost 6 bases and the V segment lost 2 bases, leaving 3 bases of the junction unmatched. The CDR3: CASSPGTSGKAGELFF. CDR3 coding DNA: TGTGCCAGCTCACCAGGGACTAGCGGGAAGGCCGGGGAGCTGTTTTTT.

The chain carries TRBV7-8 and TRBJ1-4, with no clear D. Trimming shortened V by 3 bases and J by 3 bases, and 17 bases separated the two germline ends. Germline V gives CDR1 SGHVS, CDR2 FQNEAQ. The CDR3 runs to 17 residues. The CDR3 sequence: CASSFGPPRLSNEKLFF. CDR3 nucleotide sequence: TGTGCCAGCAGCTTCGGTCCTCCAAGGCTCTCTAATGAAAAACTGTTTTTT.

This clone was picked up one time. V gene TRBV7-6 combines with J gene TRBJ2-2; 12 bases line up with TRBD2. The CDR3 length is 19 residues. With V trimmed by 5 bases and J by 4 bases, 14 bases remained unmatched. From germline, CDR1 is SGHVS and CDR2 FNYEAQ. For the CDR3, the DNA is TGTGCCAGCAGCCCAAGACGGCTAGCGGGAGGGTCGGGCACCGGGGAGCTGTTTTTT. Encoded protein: CASSPRRLAGGSGTGELFF.